The T cell receptor beta chain described here comes from a study of graft-versus-host responses after intestinal transplantation. The method was immunoSEQ multiplex PCR; TCRdb's version includes in-frame clones alone and lacks a portion of them. This table has about 97,000 clones, 90% appearing once. This sequence originates from a human patient who received an intestinal transplant, so some T cells may come from the graft donor. Sequenced here: PBMCs, sampled 450 to 480 days after intestinal transplant.

The chain's CDR3 is CAISESGTGSYEQYF. The CDR3 DNA is TGTGCCATCAGTGAGTCAGGGACCGGCTCCTACGAGCAGTACTTC. The J gene is TRBJ2-7, the V gene TRBV10-3, with D perhaps given as TRBD1 or TRBD2 (5 bases each). With 0 bases removed from V and 0 bases from J, the gap between germline ends came to 9 bases. Germline loops: CDR1 ENHRY, CDR2 SYGVKD. The CDR3 spans 15 residues.